Below are 5 T cell receptor beta chains sequenced from a single sample in a study of CD8 T cells in ankylosing spondylitis. TCRdb recomputed calls from the 5' RACE reads with MiXCR, one row per CDR3 protein. The data contain roughly 130,000 distinct CDR3 sequences, over 7% of them singletons. The specimen was blood, either unsorted or a sorted T cell fraction (not recorded which). Receptors were obtained from a male donor with ankylosing spondylitis or in good health (not recorded which).

This clonotype was detected ten times or more. The V gene is TRBV3-1, the J gene TRBJ2-1; 9 positions agree with TRBD2. The V gene's germline CDR1 is LGHDT and CDR2 YNNKEL (reference sequence). The CDR3 is 14 residues long. Unmatched junction bases numbered 6, after V lost 3 bases and J lost 9 bases. Here the CDR3 reads CASSQTGTSSEQFF. CDR3 coding DNA: TGTGCCAGCAGCCAGACCGGGACTAGCAGTGAGCAGTTCTTC.

The table lists this clonotype with many counts. The genes are TRBV6-1 and TRBJ1-2; D gene unclear. Germline V gives CDR1 MNHNS, CDR2 SASEGT. Trimming removed 6 bases from V and 4 bases from J, with 15 bases in between. The CDR3 sequence is 14 residues long. CDR3 in amino acids: CASRPGRRPYGYTF. For the CDR3, the DNA is TGTGCCAGCAGGCCCGGCCGCCGCCCCTATGGCTACACCTTC.

The chain combines TRBV7-9 with TRBJ2-1; D might be TRBD1 or TRBD2, each matching 8 bases. Looked up from germline, CDR1 is SEHNR and CDR2 is FQNEAQ (reference sequence). The CDR3 covers 16 residues. V shed 5 bases and J shed 2 bases, with 16 bases lying between them. The CDR3 region is CASSPGGGRTYNEQFF. The CDR3 DNA reads as TGTGCCAGCAGCCCAGGGGGCGGGAGGACCTACAATGAGCAGTTCTTC.

This clonotype was counted many times. The junction differs from germline at one of its ends, possibly a read error. The V call is TRBV11-1, the J call TRBJ2-1, with 8 bases matching TRBD2. Germline loops: CDR1 SGHAT, CDR2 FQDESV (reference sequence). The CDR3 extends over 15 amino acids. The CDR3 DNA sequence: TGTGCCAGCAGCCTAGCGGGCAGCCCTTACAATGAGCAGTTCTTC. Protein product: CASSLAGSPYNEQFF. Combining the CDR3 with reference TRBV11-1 and TRBJ2-1 gives the whole variable domain EAEVAQSPRYKITEKSQAVAFWCDPISGHATLYWYRQILGQGPELLVQFQDESVVDDSQLPKDRFSAERLKGVDSTLKIQPAELGDSAMYLCASSLAGSPYNEQFFGPGTRLTVL.

The sample holds many counts of this clonotype. V usage is TRBV5-1 and J usage is TRBJ2-1, with 8 positions matching TRBD1. V lost 4 bases and J lost 5; bases outside the gene matches: 5. The CDR3 covers 14 residues. Germline V gene data show CDR1 as SGHRS and CDR2 as YFSETQ. The CDR3 protein is CASSTRTGNNEQFF. CDR3 sequence (DNA): TGCGCCAGCAGCACTCGGACAGGGAACAATGAGCAGTTCTTC.